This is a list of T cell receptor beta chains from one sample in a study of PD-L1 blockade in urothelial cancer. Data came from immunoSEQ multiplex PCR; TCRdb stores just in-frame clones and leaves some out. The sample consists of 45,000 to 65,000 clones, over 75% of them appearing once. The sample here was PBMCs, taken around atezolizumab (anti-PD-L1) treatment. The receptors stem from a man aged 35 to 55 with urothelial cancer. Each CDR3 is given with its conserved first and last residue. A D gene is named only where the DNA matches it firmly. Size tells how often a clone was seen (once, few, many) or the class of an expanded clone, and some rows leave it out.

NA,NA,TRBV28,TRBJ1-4,CASRPPTGQITATNEKLFF,TGTGCCAGCAGACCCCCGACGGGACAAATAACAGCAACTAATGAAAAACTGTTTTTT
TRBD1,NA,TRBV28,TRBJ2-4,CASRSHTGGVGKNIQYF,TGTGCCAGCAGATCTCATACAGGGGGCGTTGGCAAAAACATTCAGTACTTC
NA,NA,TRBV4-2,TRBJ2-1,CASSPSYRSNEQFF,TGTGCCAGCAGCCCCTCCTATCGATCCAATGAGCAGTTCTTC
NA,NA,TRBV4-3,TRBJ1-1,CASSQDNGNTEAFF,TGCGCCAGCAGCCAAGATAACGGTAACACTGAAGCTTTCTTT
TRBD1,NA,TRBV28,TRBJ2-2,CASSFGGQGAFGELFF,TGTGCCAGCAGTTTCGGGGGACAGGGGGCCTTCGGGGAGCTGTTTTTT
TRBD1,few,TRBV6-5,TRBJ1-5,CASSPGQGRQPQHF,TGTGCCAGCAGTCCGGGACAGGGGAGACAGCCCCAGCATTTT
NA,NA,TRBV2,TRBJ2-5,CARGGGLRETQYF,TGTGCCAGAGGAGGAGGGTTGAGGGAGACCCAGTACTTC
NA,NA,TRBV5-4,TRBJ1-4,CASSSPMGGGGEKLFF,TGTGCCAGCAGCTCCCCCATGGGTGGGGGCGGTGAAAAACTGTTTTTT
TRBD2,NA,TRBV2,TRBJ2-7,CASSYTSGRLYEQYF,TGTGCCAGCAGTTACACTAGCGGGAGACTCTACGAGCAGTACTTC
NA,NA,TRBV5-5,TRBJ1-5,CASSLGQGGNQPQHF,TGTGCCAGCAGCTTGGGTCAGGGTGGCAATCAGCCCCAGCATTTT
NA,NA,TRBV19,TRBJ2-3,CASSVRRASDTQYF,TGTGCCAGTAGCGTCCGGCGGGCCTCAGATACGCAGTATTTT
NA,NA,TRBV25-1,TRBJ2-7,CASSELDEQYF,TGTGCCAGCAGTGAATTAGACGAGCAGTACTTC